The 7 T cell receptor beta chains given below trace back to one sample, sequenced in a study of T-cell memory formation after mild COVID-19. TCRdb redid the calling of the 5' RACE reads with MiXCR, one entry per CDR3 protein. The table includes hundreds of thousands of distinct CDR3 sequences, 18% detected once. The material sequenced was PBMCs or a T cell subset sorted from them (not recorded which). Receptors originate from an adult woman who had mild COVID-19 (a few samples of this study predate the infection). Cell type and time point are not known.

The V and J genes are TRBV30 and TRBJ1-1; no firm D call. CDR3 length equals 15 residues. Germline V lookup: CDR1 GTSNPN, CDR2 SVGIG (reference sequence). V was clipped by 0 bases and J by 1 base, with 12 bases between them. In DNA form, the CDR3 reads TGTGCCTGGAGTGTCGGGCTATCTCGGAACACTGAAGCTTTCTTT. Translation: CAWSVGLSRNTEAFF.

The table lists this clonotype with a few counts. This rearrangement joins TRBV6-5 to TRBJ2-7; no clear D gene. The CDR3 is made up of 13 amino acids. Germline V lookup: CDR1 MNHEY, CDR2 SVGAGI. V lost 2 bases, J lost 7 bases, and 12 bases lay in between. The CDR3 here is CASSYDSLGEQYF. The CDR3 DNA follows: TGTGCCAGCAGTTACGACTCCTTGGGTGAGCAGTACTTC.

This clonotype has just a few counts. This chain's CDR3 is CASSPTGWETQYF. The CDR3 bases are TGTGCCAGCAGCCCGACAGGGTGGGAGACCCAGTACTTC. The V gene is TRBV11-3, the J gene TRBJ2-5, with 7 bases identical to TRBD1. CDR1 and CDR2 (germline): SGHNT, YENEEA. V gave up 5 bases and J gave up 5 bases; unmatched junction bases: 5. The CDR3 contains 13 residues.

This clonotype was recorded at least ten times. The chain joins TRBV27 to TRBJ2-7; a weak D match, TRBD1 (5 bases). The CDR3 consists of 14 residues. Deletions cut 3 bases from V and 5 bases from J, with 14 bases between. The germline V gene has CDR1 MNHEY and CDR2 SMNVEV (reference sequence). The CDR3 DNA reads as TGTGCCAGCAGTTTGGCAGGGAAGGACGACGAGCAGTACTTC. Encoded protein: CASSLAGKDDEQYF.

This clonotype was counted between two and nine times. The rearrangement uses TRBV15 and TRBJ1-1; the D is unclear. V shed 1 base and J shed 8 bases, with 14 bases lying between them. This CDR3 has 14 residues. Per germline, CDR1 LNHNV and CDR2 YYDKDF (reference sequence). The CDR3 here is CATSRGGLGKEAFF. Here the CDR3 DNA reads TGTGCCACCAGCAGAGGAGGGTTAGGGAAGGAAGCTTTCTTT. The whole variable domain, remainder taken from reference TRBV15 and TRBJ1-1, is DAMVIQNPRYQVTQFGKPVTLSCSQTLNHNVMYWYQQKSSQAPKLLFHYYDKDFNNEADTPDNFQSRRPNTSFCFLDIRSPGLGDTAMYLCATSRGGLGKEAFFGQGTRLTVV.

This clonotype was counted a few times. This chain connects TRBV4-3 to TRBJ2-3, with D uncertain. V was trimmed by 0 bases and J by 5 bases, leaving 9 bases between them. CDR1 is LGHNA and CDR2 is YSLEER in the germline V gene. The CDR3 spans 14 residues. The CDR3 DNA reads as TGCGCCAGCAGCCAAGATACCTTGAGAGATACGCAGTATTTT. Its protein is CASSQDTLRDTQYF.

This clonotype turned up a few times. The V call is TRBV24-1, the J call TRBJ2-7, with TRBD1 as a possible D gene (6 bases). The V end lost 3 bases, the J end lost 2 bases, and 13 bases lay between the germline ends. This CDR3 comprises 15 residues. Germline V lookup: CDR1 KGHDR, CDR2 SFDVKD. The DNA of the CDR3 is TGTGCCACCAGTGATGCCCGGACAGAGACCTACGAGCAGTACTTC. Protein: CATSDARTETYEQYF.